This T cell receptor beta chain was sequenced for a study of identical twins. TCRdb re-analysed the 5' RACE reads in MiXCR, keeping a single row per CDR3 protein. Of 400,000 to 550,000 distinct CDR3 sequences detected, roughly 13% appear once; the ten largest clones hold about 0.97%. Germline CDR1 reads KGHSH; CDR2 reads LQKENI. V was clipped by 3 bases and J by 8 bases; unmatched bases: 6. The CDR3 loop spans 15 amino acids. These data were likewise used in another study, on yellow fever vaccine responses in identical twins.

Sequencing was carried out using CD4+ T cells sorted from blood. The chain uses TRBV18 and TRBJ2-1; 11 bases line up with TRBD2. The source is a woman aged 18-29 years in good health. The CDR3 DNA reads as TGTGCCAGCTCACCGGCTAGCGGGAGGATCGATGAGCAGTTCTTC. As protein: CASSPASGRIDEQFF.